This is a list of T cell receptor beta chains from one sample in a study of shared clonotypes between healthy human individuals. Method: immunoSEQ multiplex PCR; TCRdb's copy keeps in-frame clones and lacks some. This sample carries about 1,800,000 clones, roughly 95% of them seen once, and the ten largest clones take roughly 1.2%. Sequenced input: naive CD8+ T cells sorted from blood. The source is a man younger than 35 in good health. The CDR3 runs from the conserved cysteine through the conserved F or W. A D gene is named only where the DNA matches it firmly. Only part of the rows carry a size: once, few, many, or a class if the clone is expanded.

TGTGCCAGCAGCATGGGACAGTCGGGGGATTACTACGAGCAGTACTTC	CASSMGQSGDYYEQYF	TRBV9	TRBJ2-7	-	-
TGTGCCAGCAGCTCCAGCGGAGATACGCAGTATTTT	CASSSSGDTQYF	TRBV13	TRBJ2-3	-	-
TGTGCCAGCACGGGCCCCTCTAGCGTTTACAATGAGCAGTTCTTC	CASTGPSSVYNEQFF	TRBV7-9	TRBJ2-1	-	-
TGTGCCAGCAGCCCAAGCGGGGCCGGCACAGATACGCAGTATTTT	CASSPSGAGTDTQYF	TRBV11-2	TRBJ2-3	TRBD2	-
TGTGCCAGTAGTCCTCCTTTTGGCGGGGGGGTCGGTGAGCAGTTCTTC	CASSPPFGGGVGEQFF	TRBV19	TRBJ2-1	TRBD2	-
TGTGCCAGCAGCTTCGTGGGGGCGGGCACTGAAGCTTTCTTT	CASSFVGAGTEAFF	TRBV5-4	TRBJ1-1	-	-
TGTGCCAGTTCTGGACTAGCGAACAATGAGCAGTTCTTC	CASSGLANNEQFF	TRBV19	TRBJ2-1	TRBD2	-
TGTGCCAGCAGTCACGAGGGTGCGGGCTACGAGCAGTACTTC	CASSHEGAGYEQYF	TRBV28	TRBJ2-7	-	-
TGCGCCAGCAGGCAAGGAACCTACGAGCAGTACTTC	CASRQGTYEQYF	TRBV5-1	TRBJ2-7	-	once
TGTGCCAGCAGGGACAGCAATTCACCCCTCCACTTT	CASRDSNSPLHF	TRBV19	TRBJ1-6	TRBD1	-
TGTGCCAGCAGTTACCACCGGAGGGACGGCTACACCTTC	CASSYHRRDGYTF	TRBV6-5	TRBJ1-2	-	-
TGTGCCAGCAGCTTCTCTAGCGGCTCCTCCTACGAGCAGTACTTC	CASSFSSGSSYEQYF	TRBV7-2	TRBJ2-7	TRBD2	-
TGCGCCAGCAGACCTAGCGGGATAAGCTCCTACGAGCAGTACTTC	CASRPSGISSYEQYF	TRBV4-1	TRBJ2-7	TRBD2	-
TGTGCCAGCAGAGCCGGGGTCTCCTACGAGCAGTACTTC	CASRAGVSYEQYF	TRBV28	TRBJ2-7	-	-
TGTGCCAGCAGCTTTGCACAGGGGATCTATGGCTACACCTTC	CASSFAQGIYGYTF	TRBV5-6	TRBJ1-2	TRBD1	-
TGTGCCAGCAGTGACAGGATCTCCGGAAACACCATATATTTT	CASSDRISGNTIYF	TRBV2	TRBJ1-3	-	few
TGTGCCAGCAGCTTAATCCCCCCAGAGGTACTGGGAGAGCAGTACTTC	CASSLIPPEVLGEQYF	TRBV7-2	TRBJ2-7	-	once
TGCGCCAGCAGCCAAGGGGGGCAAGAGCAGTACTTC	CASSQGGQEQYF	TRBV4-1	TRBJ2-7	-	-
TGTGCCTGGAGCCCCACCGGGACAGGGTACGAGCAGTACTTC	CAWSPTGTGYEQYF	TRBV30	TRBJ2-7	TRBD1	-
TGTGCCAGCAGCTCGGGACCCCAGGCCTACGAGCAGTACTTC	CASSSGPQAYEQYF	TRBV5-4	TRBJ2-7	-	-
TGTGCCAGCAGCTTTCTGGGACAGGGGAACACTGAAGCTTTCTTT	CASSFLGQGNTEAFF	TRBV13	TRBJ1-1	TRBD1	-
TGTGCCAGTAGTGTGGGGGCCCGCCGAGGAGAGACCCAGTACTTC	CASSVGARRGETQYF	TRBV19	TRBJ2-5	-	-
TGTGCCAGCAGCTTAGCGGTGGGACAGGGTACCTACAATGAGCAGTTCTTC	CASSLAVGQGTYNEQFF	TRBV7-6	TRBJ2-1	TRBD1	-
TGTGCCAGCAGTGAACCCTCCGGGGCCAACGTCCTGACTTTC	CASSEPSGANVLTF	TRBV2	TRBJ2-6	-	once
TGTGCCAGCAGTTTGGGAGGTACAGATACGCAGTATTTT	CASSLGGTDTQYF	TRBV27	TRBJ2-3	-	-
TGTGCCAGCAGCCCCGGGGGGTCTTCAGGGGCCAACGTCCTGACTTTC	CASSPGGSSGANVLTF	TRBV7-9	TRBJ2-6	TRBD2	-
TGTGCCAGCAGTTCCTCCGGGACAGGGGGGCCCCTAGGCTATGGCTACACCTTC	CASSSSGTGGPLGYGYTF	TRBV13	TRBJ1-2	TRBD1	-
TGTGCCAGCAGTGAGGGACTAGCGGGGGGCACCGGGGAGCTGTTTTTT	CASSEGLAGGTGELFF	TRBV2	TRBJ2-2	TRBD2	-
TGTGCCAGCTCACCACCGGGCCCCGTCCACGAGCAGTACTTC	CASSPPGPVHEQYF	TRBV18	TRBJ2-7	-	once
TGTGCCAGCAGCTTAGCATCTAAGGAAAAACTGTTTTTT	CASSLASKEKLFF	TRBV13	TRBJ1-4	-	-
TGTGCCAGTAGTATCGGGACGGTGGATCAGCCCCAGCATTTT	CASSIGTVDQPQHF	TRBV19	TRBJ1-5	-	-
TGTGCCAGCAGCTTGGGGCCCTCCTACGAGCAGTACTTC	CASSLGPSYEQYF	TRBV11-2	TRBJ2-7	-	-
TGCGCCAGCAGCCAAGCGGGTCGGGGTAGGACCGGGGAGCTGTTTTTT	CASSQAGRGRTGELFF	TRBV4-3	TRBJ2-2	-	once
TGTGCCAGCAGTAGGGACAGTGAGGGGTATGGCTACACCTTC	CASSRDSEGYGYTF	TRBV27	TRBJ1-2	TRBD1	-
TGTGCCTGGAGTAAAACAGGGGGCGACGGGGACGAGCAGTACTTC	CAWSKTGGDGDEQYF	TRBV30	TRBJ2-7	TRBD1	-
TGTGCCAGCAGAGGGACAGGGGACCTTGAAGCTTTCTTT	CASRGTGDLEAFF	TRBV6-1	TRBJ1-1	TRBD1	-
TGTGCCAGCAGCTTACTAGCGGGAGCCTCCTACAATGAGCAGTTCTTC	CASSLLAGASYNEQFF	TRBV14	TRBJ2-1	TRBD2	-
TGCAGCATTGTCAGGGAAAACGGCGAGCAGTACTTC	CSIVRENGEQYF	TRBV29-1	TRBJ2-7	-	-
TGTGCCAGCAGCCGATACAGGACGAACACCGGGGAGCTGTTTTTT	CASSRYRTNTGELFF	TRBV6-5	TRBJ2-2	-	-
TGTGCCAGCAGCGTAGGGACTAGCGGGGGCTACGAGCAGTACTTC	CASSVGTSGGYEQYF	TRBV9	TRBJ2-7	TRBD2	-
TGTGCCTGGACAACAGGGAGCGGCACAGATACGCAGTATTTT	CAWTTGSGTDTQYF	TRBV30	TRBJ2-3	-	-
TGTGCCCCCAGAAGGGGGGGGCCCAACTCCTACAATGAGCAGTTCTTC	CAPRRGGPNSYNEQFF	TRBV2	TRBJ2-1	-	-
TGTGCCAGCAGCTTAGGCGGAGGCTCCTACAATGAGCAGTTCTTC	CASSLGGGSYNEQFF	TRBV7-9	TRBJ2-1	-	-
TGTGCCTGGAGTACCCAGGTATACAATGAGCAGTTCTTC	CAWSTQVYNEQFF	TRBV30	TRBJ2-1	-	-
TGCAGTGCTGACCCACTAGCGGGGGGTGACTTC	CSADPLAGGDF	TRBV20-1	TRBJ2-5	TRBD2	-
TGTGCCAGCAGCCCAGGGGGGCAGGGGGCGGAAGAAAAACTGTTTTTT	CASSPGGQGAEEKLFF	TRBV11-2	TRBJ1-4	TRBD1	-
TGTGCCAGCAGTTCGACGAGCGGGACGGTCTACGAGCAGTACTTC	CASSSTSGTVYEQYF	TRBV7-2	TRBJ2-7	TRBD2	once
TGTGCCAGCAGCGTCCGGACAGGGACGAACACCGGGGAGCTGTTTTTT	CASSVRTGTNTGELFF	TRBV21-1	TRBJ2-2	-	-